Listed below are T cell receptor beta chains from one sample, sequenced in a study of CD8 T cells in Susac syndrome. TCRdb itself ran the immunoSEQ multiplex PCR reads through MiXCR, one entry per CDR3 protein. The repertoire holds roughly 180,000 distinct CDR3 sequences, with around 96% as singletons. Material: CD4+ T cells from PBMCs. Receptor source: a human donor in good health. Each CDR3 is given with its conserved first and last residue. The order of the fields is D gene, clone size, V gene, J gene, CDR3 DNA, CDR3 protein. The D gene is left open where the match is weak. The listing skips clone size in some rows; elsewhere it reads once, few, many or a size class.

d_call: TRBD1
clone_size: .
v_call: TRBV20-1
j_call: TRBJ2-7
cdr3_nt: TGCAGTGCTAGCCGGGACAGGGAGGGGGAGCAGTACTTC
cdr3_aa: CSASRDREGEQYF

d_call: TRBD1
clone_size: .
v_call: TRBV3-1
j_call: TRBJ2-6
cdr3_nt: TGTGCCAGCAGCCAAGTGCAACAGGGGACTGGGGCCAACGTCCTGACTTTC
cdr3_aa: CASSQVQQGTGANVLTF

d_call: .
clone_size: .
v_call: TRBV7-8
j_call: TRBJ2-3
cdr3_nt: TGTGCCAGCAGCTTAAATTGGGGTCGGAGCACAGATACGCAGTATTTT
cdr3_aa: CASSLNWGRSTDTQYF

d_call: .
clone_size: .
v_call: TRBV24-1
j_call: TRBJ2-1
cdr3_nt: TGTGCCACCTCGGTGCAGGGATACAATGAGCAGTTCTTC
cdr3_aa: CATSVQGYNEQFF

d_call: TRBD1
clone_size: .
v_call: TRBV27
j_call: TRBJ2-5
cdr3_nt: TGTGCCAGCAGTCCATCTAGGACAGGGAGGCAGACCCAGTACTTC
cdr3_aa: CASSPSRTGRQTQYF

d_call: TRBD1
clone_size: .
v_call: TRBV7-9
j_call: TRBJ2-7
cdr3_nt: TGTGCCAGCAGCCCCCGGGACAGCCGCTCCTACGAGCAGTACTTC
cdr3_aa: CASSPRDSRSYEQYF

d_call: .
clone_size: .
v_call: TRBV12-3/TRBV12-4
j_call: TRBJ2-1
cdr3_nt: TGTGCCAGCAGTAGAGGACGGGTTTACAATGAGCAGTTCTTC
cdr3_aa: CASSRGRVYNEQFF

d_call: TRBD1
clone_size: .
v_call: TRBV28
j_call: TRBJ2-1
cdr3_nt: TGTGCCAGCAGTCGGGACAGGCAGTTCTTC
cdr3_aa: CASSRDRQFF

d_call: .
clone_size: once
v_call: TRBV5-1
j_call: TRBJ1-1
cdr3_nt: TGCGCCAGCAGCTTGGTGGCATCAGTTATGAACACTGAAGCTTTCTTT
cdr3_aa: CASSLVASVMNTEAFF

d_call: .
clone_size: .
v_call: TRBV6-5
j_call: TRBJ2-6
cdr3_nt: TGTGCCAGCAGTTACGCGTCTGGGGCCAACGTCCTGACTTTC
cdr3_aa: CASSYASGANVLTF

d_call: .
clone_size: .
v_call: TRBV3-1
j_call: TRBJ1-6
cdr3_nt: TGTGCCGCTGGAGTGGACACCTATAATTCACCCCTCCACTTT
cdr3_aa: CAAGVDTYNSPLHF

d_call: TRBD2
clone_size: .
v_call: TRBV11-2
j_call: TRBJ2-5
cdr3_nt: TGTGCCAGCAGCTTAGGAGCAGCGGGGGGCCAACAAGAGACCCAGTACTTC
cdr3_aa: CASSLGAAGGQQETQYF

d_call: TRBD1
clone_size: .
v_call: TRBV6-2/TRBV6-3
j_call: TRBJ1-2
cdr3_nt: TGTGCCAGCAAACCGACAGGGAACTATGGCTACACCTTC
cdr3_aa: CASKPTGNYGYTF

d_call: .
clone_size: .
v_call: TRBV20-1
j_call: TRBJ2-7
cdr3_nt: TGCAGTGCTAGCCGGGGTAGTATCGAGCAGTACTTC
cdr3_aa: CSASRGSIEQYF

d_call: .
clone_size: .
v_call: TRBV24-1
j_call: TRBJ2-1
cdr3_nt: TGTGCCACCAGCCCGGACAGTTACAATGAGCAGTTCTTC
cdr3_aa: CATSPDSYNEQFF

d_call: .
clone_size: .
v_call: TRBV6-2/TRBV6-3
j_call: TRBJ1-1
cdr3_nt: TGTGCCAGCAGTCCTCCTGGCCAAGCTTTCTTT
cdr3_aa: CASSPPGQAFF

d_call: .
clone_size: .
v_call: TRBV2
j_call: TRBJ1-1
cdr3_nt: TGTGCCAGCAGTGATCGAAGTGAAGCTTTCTTT
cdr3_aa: CASSDRSEAFF

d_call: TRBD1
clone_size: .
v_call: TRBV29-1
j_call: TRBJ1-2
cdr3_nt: TGCAGCGTCGTGGACAGGGTTTCAGATGGCTACACCTTC
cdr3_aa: CSVVDRVSDGYTF

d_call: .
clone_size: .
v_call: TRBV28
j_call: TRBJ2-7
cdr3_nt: TGTGCCAGTAAACTGGGGACACCAAAAGACGAGCAGTACTTC
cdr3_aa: CASKLGTPKDEQYF

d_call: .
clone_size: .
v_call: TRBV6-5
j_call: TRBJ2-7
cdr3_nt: TGTGCCAGCAGTTACCTGGCAGTGGGCTACGAGCAGTACTTC
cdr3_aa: CASSYLAVGYEQYF

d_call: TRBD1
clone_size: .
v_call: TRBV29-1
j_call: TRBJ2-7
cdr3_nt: TGCAGCGTTGCCCAGGGGGACTACGAGCAGTACTTC
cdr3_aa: CSVAQGDYEQYF

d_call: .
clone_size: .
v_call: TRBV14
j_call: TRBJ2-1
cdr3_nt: TGTGCCAGCAGCCGGGACTTGCTCAATGAGCAGTTCTTC
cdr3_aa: CASSRDLLNEQFF

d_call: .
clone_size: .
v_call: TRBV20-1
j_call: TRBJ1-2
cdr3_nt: TGCAGTGCTGGCCAGAGGGAGGGGCGAGGGAATGGCTACACCTTC
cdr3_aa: CSAGQREGRGNGYTF

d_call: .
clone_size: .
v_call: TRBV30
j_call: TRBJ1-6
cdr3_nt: TGTGCCTGGATGGGGGGTAAGGGCCGAAATCCTTATAATTCACCCCTCCACTTT
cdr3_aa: CAWMGGKGRNPYNSPLHF

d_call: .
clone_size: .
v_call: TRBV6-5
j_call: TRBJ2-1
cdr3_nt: TGTGCCAGCAGTTACAGGGCGCCGGGAGAGCAGTTCTTC
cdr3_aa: CASSYRAPGEQFF

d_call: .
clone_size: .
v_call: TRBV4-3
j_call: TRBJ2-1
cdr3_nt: TGCGCCAGCAGCCCCCAGCTCGGGAATGAGCAGTTCTTC
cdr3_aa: CASSPQLGNEQFF

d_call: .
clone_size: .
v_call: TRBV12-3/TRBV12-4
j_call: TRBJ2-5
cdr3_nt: TGTGCCAGCGGAAGCCCCGAGACCCAGTACTTC
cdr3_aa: CASGSPETQYF

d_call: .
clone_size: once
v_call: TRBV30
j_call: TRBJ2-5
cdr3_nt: TGTGCCTGGAGTGACCCGGGGTCTGGGACCCAGTACTTC
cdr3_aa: CAWSDPGSGTQYF

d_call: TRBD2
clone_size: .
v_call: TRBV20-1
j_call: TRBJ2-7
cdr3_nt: TGCAGTGCTAGTTTCGGGGGGGACGAGCAGTACTTC
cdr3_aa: CSASFGGDEQYF

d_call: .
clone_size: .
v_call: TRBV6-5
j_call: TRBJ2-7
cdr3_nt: TGTGCCGGGGGAGGGGGATACTACGAGCAGTACTTC
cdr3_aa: CAGGGGYYEQYF

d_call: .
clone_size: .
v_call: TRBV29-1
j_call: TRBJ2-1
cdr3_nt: TGCAGCGTTGCAGTGTGGGGGACTGAGCAGTTCTTC
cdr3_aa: CSVAVWGTEQFF

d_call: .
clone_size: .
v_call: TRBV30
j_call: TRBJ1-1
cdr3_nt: TGTGCCTGGAGTAAGGGGGACTTGGTGACTGAAGCTTTCTTT
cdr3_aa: CAWSKGDLVTEAFF

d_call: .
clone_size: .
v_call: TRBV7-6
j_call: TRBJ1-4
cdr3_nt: TGTGCCAGCAGCTTACCGGGTGTGAATGAAAAACTGTTTTTT
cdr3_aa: CASSLPGVNEKLFF

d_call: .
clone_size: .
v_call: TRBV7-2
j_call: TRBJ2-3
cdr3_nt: TGTGCCAGCAGTTACGGGCTCACAGATACGCAGTATTTT
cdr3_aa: CASSYGLTDTQYF

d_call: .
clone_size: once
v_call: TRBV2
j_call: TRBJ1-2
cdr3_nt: TGTGCCAGCAGTGAAATGGGGCTGACTGGCTACACCTTC
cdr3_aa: CASSEMGLTGYTF

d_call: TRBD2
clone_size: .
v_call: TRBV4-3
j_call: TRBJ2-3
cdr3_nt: TGCGCCAGCAGCCAACCGGGACTAGCGGAGAATACGCAGTATTTT
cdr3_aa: CASSQPGLAENTQYF

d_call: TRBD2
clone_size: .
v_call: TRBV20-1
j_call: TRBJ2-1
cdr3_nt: TGCAGTGCTAGAGATCCCGGGACTAGCGGGAGACACAATGAGCAGTTCTTC
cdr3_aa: CSARDPGTSGRHNEQFF

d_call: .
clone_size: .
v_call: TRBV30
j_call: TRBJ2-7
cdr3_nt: TGTGCCTGGGCAAGGGGTCGTCCCCTCTCCTACGAGCAGTACTTC
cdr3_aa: CAWARGRPLSYEQYF

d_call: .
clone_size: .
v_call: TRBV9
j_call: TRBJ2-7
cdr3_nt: TGTGCCAGCAGCACCATCGGACAGCCGAGCGAGGAGCAGTACTTC
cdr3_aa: CASSTIGQPSEEQYF

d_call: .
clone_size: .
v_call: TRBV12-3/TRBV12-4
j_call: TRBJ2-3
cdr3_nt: TGTGCCAGCAGTTGGGGGGGGGCCCCAGATACGCAGTATTTT
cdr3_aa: CASSWGGAPDTQYF

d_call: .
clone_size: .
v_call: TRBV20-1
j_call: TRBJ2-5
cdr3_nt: TGCAGTGCCCCAATCCCTCCAGGGCAAGAGACCCAGTACTTC
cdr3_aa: CSAPIPPGQETQYF

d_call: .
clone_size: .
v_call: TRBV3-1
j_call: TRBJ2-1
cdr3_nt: TGTGCCAGCAGCCATCGGCCGGATGAGCAGTTCTTC
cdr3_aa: CASSHRPDEQFF

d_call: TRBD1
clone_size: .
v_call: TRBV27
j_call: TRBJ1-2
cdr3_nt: TGTGCCAGCGGGGGACAGGGCGATAACTATGGCTACACCTTC
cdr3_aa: CASGGQGDNYGYTF

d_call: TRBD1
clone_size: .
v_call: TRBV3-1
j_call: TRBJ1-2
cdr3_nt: TGTGCCAGCAGCCCCGGACAGGGGGTGAACTATGGCTACACCTTC
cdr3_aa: CASSPGQGVNYGYTF

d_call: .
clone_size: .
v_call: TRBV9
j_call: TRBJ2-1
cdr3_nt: TGTGCCAGCAGCGTAGCTTCCGGACACAATGAGCAGTTCTTC
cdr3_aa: CASSVASGHNEQFF